This T cell receptor beta chain is drawn from a study of shared clonotypes between healthy human individuals. Trimming took 1 base from V and 6 from J; bases not matched to a gene: 4. The CDR3 is 14 residues long. Germline lookup yields CDR1 SGDLS and CDR2 YYNGEE. The method was immunoSEQ multiplex PCR; TCRdb's version includes in-frame clones alone and lacks a portion of them. The repertoire consists of approximately 1,000,000 clones, with about 80% occurring once and the leading ten covering 0.5% to 0.6%. Comments on this clone: The antigen is unknown.

Broader study findings: Rarefaction revealed incomplete sorted-subset sequencing despite large depth.

The chain carries TRBV9 and TRBJ2-7, with 10 bases matching TRBD1. The sequenced sample consisted of memory CD4+ T cells from PBMCs. The subset here: CD45RA-negative fraction. This TCR was recovered from a young man in good health. Some clones in this sample may be carry-over from other donors' samples. CDR3 in amino acids: CASSVQGQGREQYF. CDR3 nucleotide sequence: TGTGCCAGCAGCGTACAGGGACAGGGGCGCGAGCAGTACTTC.